This T cell receptor (beta chain) was retrieved from a study of blood T cell repertoires in COVID-19. Study as a whole: COVID-19 samples collected from the United States, Italy and Spain covered acute and convalescent phases. T cells, B-cell-depleted T cells, or PBMCs supplied cDNA or gDNA.

This clone appeared once. CDR1 and CDR2 (germline): MGHRA, YSYEKL. This CDR3 has 16 residues. Trimming took off 0 bases at V and 4 bases at J, with 15 bases between the two ends. Original processing methods: How many nucleated cells were present was estimated from reference gene primer amplification. Using immunoSEQ multiplex PCR, the repertoire was profiled, and TCRdb retains in-frame clones only, with some absent. The V and J calls and clone size come from that table; D and trimming were worked out from the DNA. The data contain about 170,000 clones, 85% to 95% of them singletons. The clonotype originates from a woman aged 50 to 65 with acute or convalescent COVID-19. The sequenced sample was peripheral blood. The chain has TRBV4-1 and TRBJ1-1; D is possibly TRBD1 (5 bases). DNA for the CDR3: TGCGCCAGCAGCCAAGAACGGGGAGGGGTTGGCACTGAAGCTTTCTTT. Its translation is CASSQERGGVGTEAFF.